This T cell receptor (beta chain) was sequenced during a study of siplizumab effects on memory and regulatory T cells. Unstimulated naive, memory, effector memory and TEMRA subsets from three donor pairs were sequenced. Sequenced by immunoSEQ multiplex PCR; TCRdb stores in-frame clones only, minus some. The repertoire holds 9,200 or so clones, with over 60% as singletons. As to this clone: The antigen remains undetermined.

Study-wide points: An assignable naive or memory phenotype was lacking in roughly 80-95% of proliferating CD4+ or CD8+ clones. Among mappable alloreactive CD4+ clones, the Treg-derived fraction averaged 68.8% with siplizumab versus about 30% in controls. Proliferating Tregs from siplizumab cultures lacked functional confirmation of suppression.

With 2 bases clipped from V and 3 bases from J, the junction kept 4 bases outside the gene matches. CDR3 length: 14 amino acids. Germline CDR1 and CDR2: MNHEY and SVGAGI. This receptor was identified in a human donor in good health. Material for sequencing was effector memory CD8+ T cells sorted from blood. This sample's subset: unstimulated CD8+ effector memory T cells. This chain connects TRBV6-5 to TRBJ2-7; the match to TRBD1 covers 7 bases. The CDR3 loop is CASSYIQGVYEQYF. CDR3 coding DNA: TGTGCCAGCAGTTACATCCAGGGGGTCTACGAGCAGTACTTC.